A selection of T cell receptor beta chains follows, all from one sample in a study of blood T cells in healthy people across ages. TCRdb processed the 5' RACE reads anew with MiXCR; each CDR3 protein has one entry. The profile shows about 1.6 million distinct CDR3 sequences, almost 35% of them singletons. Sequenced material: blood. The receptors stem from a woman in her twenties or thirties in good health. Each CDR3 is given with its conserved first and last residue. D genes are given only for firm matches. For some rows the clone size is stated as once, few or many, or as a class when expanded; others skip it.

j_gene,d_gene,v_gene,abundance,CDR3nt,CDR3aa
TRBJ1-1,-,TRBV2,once,TGTGCCAGCACCGACGAGGGGAACACTGAAGCTTTCTTT,CASTDEGNTEAFF
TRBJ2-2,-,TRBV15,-,TGTGCCACCAGCATAACAGGAGGCGGGGAGCTGTTTTTT,CATSITGGGELFF
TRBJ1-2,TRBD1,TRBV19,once,TGTGCCAGTAGTAACCCTTTCCGGGACAGGAACTATGGCTACACCTTC,CASSNPFRDRNYGYTF
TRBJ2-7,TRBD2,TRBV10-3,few,TGTGCCATCAGTGAGAGCGGGATCGAGCAGTACTTC,CAISESGIEQYF
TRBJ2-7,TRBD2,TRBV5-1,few,TGCGCCAGCAGCCCCTGGGGTAGCGGGAAGAACGAGCAGTACTTC,CASSPWGSGKNEQYF
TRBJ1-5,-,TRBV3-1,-,TGTGCCAACAGCCAACAAGGTTTGAGCAATCAGCCCCAGCATTTT,CANSQQGLSNQPQHF
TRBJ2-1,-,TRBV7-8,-,TGTGCCAGCGGGGGAGCGGGGACAGCCATTTTCAATGAGCAGTTCTTC,CASGGAGTAIFNEQFF
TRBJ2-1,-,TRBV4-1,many,TGCGCCAGCAGCCAAGAGGGGAGCTCCTACAATGAGCAGTTCTTC,CASSQEGSSYNEQFF
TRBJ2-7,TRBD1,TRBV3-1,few,TGTGCCAGCAGCCTTTTCGGGGCAGGGGGATACGAGCAGTACTTC,CASSLFGAGGYEQYF
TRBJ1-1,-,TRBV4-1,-,TGCGCCAGCAGCCAAGGGATAGGGAGACGTAGGGCCACTGAAGCTTTCTTT,CASSQGIGRRRATEAFF
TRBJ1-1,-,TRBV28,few,TGTGCCAGCAGGACGAACACTGAAGCTTTCTTT,CASRTNTEAFF
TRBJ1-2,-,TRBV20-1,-,TGCAGTGCTAGAGATCTCGACACTTATGGCTACACCTTC,CSARDLDTYGYTF
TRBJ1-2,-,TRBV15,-,TGTGCCACCAGCAGGGCCCGGGGCAACTATGGCTACACCTTC,CATSRARGNYGYTF
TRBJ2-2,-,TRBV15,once,TGTGCCACCAGCCGAACCTCAATCACCGGGGAGCTGTTTTTT,CATSRTSITGELFF
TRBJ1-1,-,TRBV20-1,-,TGCAGTGCTCCGAGAAACGGTGGGGCACGCGGCACTGAAGCTTTCTTT,CSAPRNGGARGTEAFF
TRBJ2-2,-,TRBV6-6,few,TGTGCCAGCAGTTACTCTTCTCAGAACACCGGGGAGCTGTTTTTT,CASSYSSQNTGELFF
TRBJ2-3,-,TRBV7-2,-,TGTGCCAGCAGCTTATCGGCGGGGAGAAGCACAGATACGCAGTATTTT,CASSLSAGRSTDTQYF
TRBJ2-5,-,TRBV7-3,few,TGTGCCTGCAGCTCATACCTCGGAGGGATCCAGTACTTC,CACSSYLGGIQYF
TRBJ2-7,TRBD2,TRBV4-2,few,TGTGCCAGCAGCCAAGTAGAGCGGGAAGGGAACGAGCAGTACTTC,CASSQVEREGNEQYF
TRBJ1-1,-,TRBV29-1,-,TGCAGCGTTGAAGAGTGGAGAGCCGGGAACACTGAAGCTTTCTTT,CSVEEWRAGNTEAFF
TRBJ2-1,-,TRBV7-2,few,TGTGCCAGCAGCCCCGGCCAATTTGGGCGGGGTATCTACAATGAGCAGTTCTTC,CASSPGQFGRGIYNEQFF
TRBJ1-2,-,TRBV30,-,TGTGCCTGGAGTTCCGGGTCCTATGGCTACACCTTC,CAWSSGSYGYTF
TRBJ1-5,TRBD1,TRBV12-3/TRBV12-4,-,TGTGCCAGCAGCACCTCACAGGGGGCGCCGGTTCAGCCCCAGCATTTT,CASSTSQGAPVQPQHF
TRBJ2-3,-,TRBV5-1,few,TGCGCCAGCAGCTTAGGCTCGGTGATCACAGATACGCAGTATTTT,CASSLGSVITDTQYF
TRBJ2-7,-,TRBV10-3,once,TGTGCCTTCAGTGGGAGAAGGGGCGACGAGCAGTACTTC,CAFSGRRGDEQYF
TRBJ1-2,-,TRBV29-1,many,TGCAGCGGTTCCATGGGGGGGGCGAGGGGCTACACCTTC,CSGSMGGARGYTF
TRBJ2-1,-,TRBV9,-,TGTGCCAGCAGCGGAGGGGGACGAAACTACAATGAGCAGTTCTTC,CASSGGGRNYNEQFF
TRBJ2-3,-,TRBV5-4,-,TGTGCCAGCAGACGGGGGACAGATAGCACAGATACGCAGTATTTT,CASRRGTDSTDTQYF
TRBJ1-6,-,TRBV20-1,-,TGCAGTGCTAGAACTACAGGGAGCTCCTATAATTCACCCCTCCACTTT,CSARTTGSSYNSPLHF
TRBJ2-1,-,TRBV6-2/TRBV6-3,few,TGTGCCAGCAGTTACTCGAGTGAGCAGTTCTTC,CASSYSSEQFF
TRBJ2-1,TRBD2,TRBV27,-,TGTGCCAGCAGTTTAAAGGGACTAGCGGGGGGTAATGAGCAGTTCTTC,CASSLKGLAGGNEQFF
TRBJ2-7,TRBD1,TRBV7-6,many,TGTGCCAGCTCCCGGGACAGGGGGACCTACGAGCAGTACTTC,CASSRDRGTYEQYF
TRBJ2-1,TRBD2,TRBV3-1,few,TGTGCCAGCAGCCTTCCTAGCGGGACCCGCAATGAGCAGTTCTTC,CASSLPSGTRNEQFF
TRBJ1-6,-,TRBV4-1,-,TGCGCCAGCAGCCAAGAGGGGGAAGATAATTCACCCCTCCACTTT,CASSQEGEDNSPLHF
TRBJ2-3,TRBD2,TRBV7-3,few,TGTGCCAGCAGCTCCCCCGGGGGGGCTGTTGGCACAGATACGCAGTATTTT,CASSSPGGAVGTDTQYF
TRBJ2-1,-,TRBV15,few,TGTGCCACCAGCAGAGATCAGCGGCGCAAATTCTACAATGAGCAGTTCTTC,CATSRDQRRKFYNEQFF